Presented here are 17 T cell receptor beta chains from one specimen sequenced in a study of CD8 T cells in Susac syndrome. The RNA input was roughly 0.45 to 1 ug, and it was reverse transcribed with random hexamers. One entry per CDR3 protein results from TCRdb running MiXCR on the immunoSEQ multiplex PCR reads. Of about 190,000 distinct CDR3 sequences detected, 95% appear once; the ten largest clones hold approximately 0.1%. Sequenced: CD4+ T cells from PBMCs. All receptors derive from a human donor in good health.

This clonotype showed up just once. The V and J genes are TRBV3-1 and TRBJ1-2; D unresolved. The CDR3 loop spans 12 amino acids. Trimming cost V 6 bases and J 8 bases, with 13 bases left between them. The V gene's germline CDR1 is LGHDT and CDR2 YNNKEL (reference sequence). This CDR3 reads CASRLSPEGYTF. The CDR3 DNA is TGTGCCAGCAGGTTAAGTCCGGAGGGCTACACCTTC.

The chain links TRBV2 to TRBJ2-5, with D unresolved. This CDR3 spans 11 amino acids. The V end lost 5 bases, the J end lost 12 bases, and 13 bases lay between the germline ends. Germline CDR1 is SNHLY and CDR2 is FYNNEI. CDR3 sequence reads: CASSLTDPEYF. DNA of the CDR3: TGTGCCAGCAGTTTGACTGACCCAGAGTACTTC.

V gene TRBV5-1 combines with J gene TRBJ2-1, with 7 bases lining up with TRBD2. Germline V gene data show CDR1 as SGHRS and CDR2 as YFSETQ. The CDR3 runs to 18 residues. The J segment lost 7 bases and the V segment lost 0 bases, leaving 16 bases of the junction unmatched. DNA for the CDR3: TGCGCCAGCAGCTTGGGCGTTTTCGCGGGAGACCTAATGAATGAGCAGTTCTTC. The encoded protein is CASSLGVFAGDLMNEQFF.

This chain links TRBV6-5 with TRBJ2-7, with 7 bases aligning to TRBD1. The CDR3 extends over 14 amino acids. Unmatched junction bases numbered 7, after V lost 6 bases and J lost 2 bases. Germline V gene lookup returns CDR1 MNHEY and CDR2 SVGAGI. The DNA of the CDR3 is TGTGCCAGCAGGGGGGACAGAAGAGCCTACGAGCAGTACTTC. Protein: CASRGDRRAYEQYF.

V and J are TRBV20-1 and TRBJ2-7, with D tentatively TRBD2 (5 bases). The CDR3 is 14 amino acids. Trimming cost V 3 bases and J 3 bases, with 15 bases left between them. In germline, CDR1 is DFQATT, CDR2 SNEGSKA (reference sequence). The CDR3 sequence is CSARQAGPFYEQYF. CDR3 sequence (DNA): TGCAGTGCTAGGCAGGCGGGCCCATTCTACGAGCAGTACTTC.

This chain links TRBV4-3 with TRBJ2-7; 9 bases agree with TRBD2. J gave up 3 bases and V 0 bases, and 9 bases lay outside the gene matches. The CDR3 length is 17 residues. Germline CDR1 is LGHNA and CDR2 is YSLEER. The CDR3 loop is CASSQEPGRGGIYEQYF. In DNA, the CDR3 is TGCGCCAGCAGCCAAGAGCCCGGGCGGGGGGGAATCTACGAGCAGTACTTC.

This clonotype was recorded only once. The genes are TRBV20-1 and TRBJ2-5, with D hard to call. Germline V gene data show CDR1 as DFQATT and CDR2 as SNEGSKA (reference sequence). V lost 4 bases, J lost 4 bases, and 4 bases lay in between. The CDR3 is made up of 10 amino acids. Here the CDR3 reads CSANRETQYF. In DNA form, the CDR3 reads TGCAGTGCTAACAGAGAGACCCAGTACTTC.

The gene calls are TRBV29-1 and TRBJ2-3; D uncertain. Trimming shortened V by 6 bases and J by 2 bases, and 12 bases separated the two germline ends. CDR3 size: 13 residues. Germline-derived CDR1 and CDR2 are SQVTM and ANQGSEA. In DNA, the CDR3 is TGCAGCGTAACAGCATCCCACACAGATACGCAGTATTTT. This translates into CSVTASHTDTQYF.

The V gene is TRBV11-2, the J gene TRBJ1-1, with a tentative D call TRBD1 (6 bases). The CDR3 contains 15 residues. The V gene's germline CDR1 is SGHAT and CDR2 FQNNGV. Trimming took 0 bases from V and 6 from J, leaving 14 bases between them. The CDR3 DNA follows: TGTGCCAGCAGCTTAGATTTGCAGGGGCGGCCTGAAGCTTTCTTT. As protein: CASSLDLQGRPEAFF.

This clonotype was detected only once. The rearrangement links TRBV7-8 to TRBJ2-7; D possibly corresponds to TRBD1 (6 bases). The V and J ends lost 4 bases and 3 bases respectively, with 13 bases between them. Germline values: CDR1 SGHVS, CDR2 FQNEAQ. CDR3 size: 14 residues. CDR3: CASSSGQPVYEQYV. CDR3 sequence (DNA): TGTGCCAGCAGCTCCGGACAGCCAGTCTACGAGCAGTACGTC.

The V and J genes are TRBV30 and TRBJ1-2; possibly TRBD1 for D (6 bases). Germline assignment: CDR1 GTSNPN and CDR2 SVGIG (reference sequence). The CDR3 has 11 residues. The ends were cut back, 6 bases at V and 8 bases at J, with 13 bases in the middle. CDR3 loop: CACHRVGGYTF. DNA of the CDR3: TGTGCCTGCCACAGGGTGGGCGGCTACACCTTC.

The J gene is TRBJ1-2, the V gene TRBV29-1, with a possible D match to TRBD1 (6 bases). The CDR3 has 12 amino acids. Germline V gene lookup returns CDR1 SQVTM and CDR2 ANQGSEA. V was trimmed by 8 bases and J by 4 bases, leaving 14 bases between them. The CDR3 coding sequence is TGCAGCCCGAACCAAGGGGGCTATGGCTACACCTTC. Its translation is CSPNQGGYGYTF.

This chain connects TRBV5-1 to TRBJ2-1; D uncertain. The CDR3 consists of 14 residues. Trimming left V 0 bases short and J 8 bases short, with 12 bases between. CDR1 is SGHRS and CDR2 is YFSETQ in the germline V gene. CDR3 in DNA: TGCGCCAGCAGCTTGGGGGTAGCCAGAGATGAGCAGTTCTTC. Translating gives CASSLGVARDEQFF.

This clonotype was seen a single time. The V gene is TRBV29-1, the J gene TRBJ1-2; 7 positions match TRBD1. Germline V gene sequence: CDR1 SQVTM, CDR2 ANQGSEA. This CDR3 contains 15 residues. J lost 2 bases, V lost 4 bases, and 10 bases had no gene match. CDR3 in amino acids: CSVVHPGQLNYGYTF. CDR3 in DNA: TGCAGCGTTGTACACCCGGGACAGCTAAACTATGGCTACACCTTC.

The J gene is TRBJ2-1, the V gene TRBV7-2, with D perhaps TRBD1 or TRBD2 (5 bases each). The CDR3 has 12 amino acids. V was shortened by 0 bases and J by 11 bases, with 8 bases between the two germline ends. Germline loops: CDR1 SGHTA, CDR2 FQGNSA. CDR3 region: CASSLAGRKQFF. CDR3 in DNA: TGTGCCAGCAGCTTAGCGGGACGGAAGCAGTTCTTC.

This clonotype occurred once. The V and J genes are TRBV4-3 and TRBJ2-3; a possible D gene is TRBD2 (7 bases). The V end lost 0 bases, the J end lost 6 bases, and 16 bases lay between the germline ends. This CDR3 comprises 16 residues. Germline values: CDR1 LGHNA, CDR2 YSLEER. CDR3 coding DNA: TGCGCCAGCAGCCAAGATGGGGGCCCAGCGGGGGATACGCAGTATTTT. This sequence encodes CASSQDGGPAGDTQYF.

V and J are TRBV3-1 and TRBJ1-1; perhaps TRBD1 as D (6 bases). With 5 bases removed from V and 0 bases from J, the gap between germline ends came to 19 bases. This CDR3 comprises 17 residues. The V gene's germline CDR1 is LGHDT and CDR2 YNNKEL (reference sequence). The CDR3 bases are TGTGCCAGCAGCGAGTCTCCCACAGGGTTGGTGAACACTGAAGCTTTCTTT. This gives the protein CASSESPTGLVNTEAFF.